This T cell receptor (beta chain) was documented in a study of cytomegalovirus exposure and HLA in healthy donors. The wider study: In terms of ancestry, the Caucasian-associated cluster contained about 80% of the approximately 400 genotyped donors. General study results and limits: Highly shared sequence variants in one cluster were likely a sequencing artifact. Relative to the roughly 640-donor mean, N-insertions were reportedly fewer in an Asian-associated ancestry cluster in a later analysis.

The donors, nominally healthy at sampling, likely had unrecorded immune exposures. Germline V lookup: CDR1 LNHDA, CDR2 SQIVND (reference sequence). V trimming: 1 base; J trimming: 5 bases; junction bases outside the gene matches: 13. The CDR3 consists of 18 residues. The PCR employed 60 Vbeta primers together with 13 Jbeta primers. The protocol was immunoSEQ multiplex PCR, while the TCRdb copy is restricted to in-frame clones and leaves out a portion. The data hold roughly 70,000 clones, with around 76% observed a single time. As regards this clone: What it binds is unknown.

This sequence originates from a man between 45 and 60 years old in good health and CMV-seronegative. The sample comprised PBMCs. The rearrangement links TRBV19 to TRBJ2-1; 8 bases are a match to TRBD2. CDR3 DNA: TGTGCCAGTAGTATAGGCGGCCCTAGCGGGCGGGTTGACAATGAGCAGTTCTTC. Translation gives CASSIGGPSGRVDNEQFF.